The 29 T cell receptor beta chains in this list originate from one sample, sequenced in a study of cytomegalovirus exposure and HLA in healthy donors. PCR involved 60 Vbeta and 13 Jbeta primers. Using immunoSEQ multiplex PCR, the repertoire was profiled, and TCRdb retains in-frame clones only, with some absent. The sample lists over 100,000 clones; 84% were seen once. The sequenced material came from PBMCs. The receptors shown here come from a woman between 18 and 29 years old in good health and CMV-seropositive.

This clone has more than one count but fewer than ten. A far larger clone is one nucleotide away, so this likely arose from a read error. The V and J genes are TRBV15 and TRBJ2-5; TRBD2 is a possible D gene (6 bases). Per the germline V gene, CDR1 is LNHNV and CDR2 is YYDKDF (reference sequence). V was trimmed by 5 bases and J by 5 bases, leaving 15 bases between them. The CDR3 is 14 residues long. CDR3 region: CATSVGTAMETQYF. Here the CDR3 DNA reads TGTGCCACCAGCGTCGGGACTGCGATGGAGACCCAGTACTTC. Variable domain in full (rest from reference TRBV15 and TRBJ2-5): DAMVIQNPRYQVTQFGKPVTLSCSQTLNHNVMYWYQQKSSQAPKLLFHYYDKDFNNEADTPDNFQSRRPNTSFCFLDIRSPGLGDTAMYLCATSVGTAMETQYFGPGTRLLVL.

CDR3 amino acids: CASNGWGGTSYEQYF. The DNA of the CDR3 is TGTGCCAGCAACGGCTGGGGCGGAACCTCCTACGAGCAGTACTTC. This chain uses TRBV28 with TRBJ2-7, with a weak D call TRBD1 (5 bases). CDR1 and CDR2 from the germline V gene are MDHEN and SYDVKM. V dropped 7 bases and J dropped 0 bases, with 16 bases sitting between them. This CDR3 is 15 amino acids long.

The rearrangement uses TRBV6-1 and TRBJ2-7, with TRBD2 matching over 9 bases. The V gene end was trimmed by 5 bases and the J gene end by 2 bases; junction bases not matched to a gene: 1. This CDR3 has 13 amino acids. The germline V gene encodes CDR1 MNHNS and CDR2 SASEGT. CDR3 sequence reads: CASSLAGTYEQYF. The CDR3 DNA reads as TGTGCCAGCAGTCTAGCGGGGACCTACGAGCAGTACTTC.

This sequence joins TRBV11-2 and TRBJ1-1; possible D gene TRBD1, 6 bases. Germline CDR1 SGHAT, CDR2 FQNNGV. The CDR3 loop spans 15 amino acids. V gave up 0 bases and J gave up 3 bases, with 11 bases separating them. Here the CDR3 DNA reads TGTGCCAGCAGCTTAGAGCAGGGGCCGTACACTGAAGCTTTCTTT. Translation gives CASSLEQGPYTEAFF.

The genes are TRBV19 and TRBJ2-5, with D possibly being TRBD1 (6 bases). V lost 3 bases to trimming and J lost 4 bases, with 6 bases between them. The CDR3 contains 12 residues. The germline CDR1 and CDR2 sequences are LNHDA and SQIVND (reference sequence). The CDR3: CASSIRGETQYF. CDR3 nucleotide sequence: TGTGCCAGTAGTATCAGGGGAGAGACCCAGTACTTC.

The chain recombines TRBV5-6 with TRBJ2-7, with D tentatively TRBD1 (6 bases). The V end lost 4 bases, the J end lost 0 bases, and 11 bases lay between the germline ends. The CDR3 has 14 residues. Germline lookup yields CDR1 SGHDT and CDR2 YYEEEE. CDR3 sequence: CASSPQGSSYEQYF. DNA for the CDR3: TGTGCCAGCAGCCCCCAGGGGAGCTCCTACGAGCAGTACTTC. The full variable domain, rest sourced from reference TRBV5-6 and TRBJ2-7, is DAGVTQSPTHLIKTRGQQVTLRCSPKSGHDTVSWYQQALGQGPQFIFQYYEEEERQRGNFPDRFSGHQFPNYSSELNVNALLLGDSALYLCASSPQGSSYEQYFGPGTRLTVT.

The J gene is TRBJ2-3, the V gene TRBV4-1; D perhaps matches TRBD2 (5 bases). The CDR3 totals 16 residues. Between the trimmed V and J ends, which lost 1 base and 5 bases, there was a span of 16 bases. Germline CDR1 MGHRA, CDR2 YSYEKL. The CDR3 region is CASSQVRGSAVDTQYF. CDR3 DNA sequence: TGCGCCAGCAGCCAAGTTCGGGGTTCGGCTGTAGATACGCAGTATTTT.

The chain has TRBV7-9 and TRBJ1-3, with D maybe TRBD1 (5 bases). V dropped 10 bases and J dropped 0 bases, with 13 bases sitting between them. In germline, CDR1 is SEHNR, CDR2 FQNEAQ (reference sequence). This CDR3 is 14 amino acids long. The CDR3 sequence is CANRKRLSGNTIYF. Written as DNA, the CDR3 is TGTGCCAACAGGAAGCGTCTCTCTGGAAACACCATATATTTT.

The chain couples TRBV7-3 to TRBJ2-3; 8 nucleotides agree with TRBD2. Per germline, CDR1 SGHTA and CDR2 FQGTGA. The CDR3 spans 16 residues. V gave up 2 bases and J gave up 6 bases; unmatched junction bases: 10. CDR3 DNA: TGTGCCAGCAGCTTATTGGGCGGGGGGTACGCTGATACGCAGTATTTT. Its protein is CASSLLGGGYADTQYF.

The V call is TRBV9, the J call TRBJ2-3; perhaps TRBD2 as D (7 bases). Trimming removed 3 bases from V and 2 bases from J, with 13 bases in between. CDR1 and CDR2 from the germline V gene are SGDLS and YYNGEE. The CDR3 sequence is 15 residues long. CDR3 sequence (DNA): TGTGCCAGCAGCGGGGAGGGGGACACCACAGATACGCAGTATTTT. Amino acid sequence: CASSGEGDTTDTQYF.

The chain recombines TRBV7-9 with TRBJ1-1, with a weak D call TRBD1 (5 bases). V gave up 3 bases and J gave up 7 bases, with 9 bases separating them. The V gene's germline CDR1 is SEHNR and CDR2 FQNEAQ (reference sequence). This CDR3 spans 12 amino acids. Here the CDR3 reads CASSLGLGEAFF. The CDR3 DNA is TGTGCCAGCAGCTTGGGACTGGGTGAAGCTTTCTTT.

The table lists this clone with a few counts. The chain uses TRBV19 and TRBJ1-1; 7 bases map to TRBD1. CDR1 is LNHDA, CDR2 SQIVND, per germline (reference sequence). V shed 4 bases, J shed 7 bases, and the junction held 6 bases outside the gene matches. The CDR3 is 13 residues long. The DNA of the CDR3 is TGTGCCAGTAGTACGGACAGGACGTTTGAAGCTTTCTTT. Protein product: CASSTDRTFEAFF. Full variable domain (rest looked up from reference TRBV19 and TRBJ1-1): DGGITQSPKYLFRKEGQNVTLSCEQNLNHDAMYWYRQDPGQGLRLIYYSQIVNDFQKGDIAEGYSVSREKKESFPLTVTSAQKNPTAFYLCASSTDRTFEAFFGQGTRLTVV.

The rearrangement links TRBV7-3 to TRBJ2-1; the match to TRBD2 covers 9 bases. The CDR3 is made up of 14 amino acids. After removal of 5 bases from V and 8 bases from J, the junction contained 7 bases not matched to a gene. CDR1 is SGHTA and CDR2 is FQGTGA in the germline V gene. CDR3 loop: CASSPGAGGYEQFF. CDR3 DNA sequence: TGTGCCAGCAGCCCCGGGGCGGGGGGGTATGAGCAGTTCTTC.

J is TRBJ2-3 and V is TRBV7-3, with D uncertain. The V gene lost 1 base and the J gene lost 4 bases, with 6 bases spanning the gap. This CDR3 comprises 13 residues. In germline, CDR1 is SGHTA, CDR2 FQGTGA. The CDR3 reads CASSLISADTQYF. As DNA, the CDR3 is TGTGCCAGCAGCTTAATCTCGGCAGATACGCAGTATTTT.

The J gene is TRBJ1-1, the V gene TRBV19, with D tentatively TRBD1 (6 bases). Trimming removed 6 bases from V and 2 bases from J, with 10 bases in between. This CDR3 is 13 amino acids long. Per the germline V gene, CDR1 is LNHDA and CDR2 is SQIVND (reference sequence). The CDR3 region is CASSQTGNTEAFF. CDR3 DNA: TGTGCCAGTAGCCAGACAGGTAACACTGAAGCTTTCTTT. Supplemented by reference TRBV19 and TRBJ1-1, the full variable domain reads DGGITQSPKYLFRKEGQNVTLSCEQNLNHDAMYWYRQDPGQGLRLIYYSQIVNDFQKGDIAEGYSVSREKKESFPLTVTSAQKNPTAFYLCASSQTGNTEAFFGQGTRLTVV.

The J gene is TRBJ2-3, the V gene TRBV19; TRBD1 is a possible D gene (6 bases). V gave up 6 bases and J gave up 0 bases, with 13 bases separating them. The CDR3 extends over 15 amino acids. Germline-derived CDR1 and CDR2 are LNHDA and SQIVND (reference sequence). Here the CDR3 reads CASRIQGISTDTQYF. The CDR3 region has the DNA TGTGCCAGTAGGATACAGGGAATCAGCACAGATACGCAGTATTTT.

The CDR3 DNA reads as TGTGCCAGCAGTCGGACAGAGAGCTCCTATAATTCACCCCTCCACTTT. The encoded protein is CASSRTESSYNSPLHF. J is TRBJ1-6 and V is TRBV2; possibly TRBD1 for D (6 bases). Germline CDR1 and CDR2: SNHLY and FYNNEI. V was shortened by 5 bases and J by 0 bases, with 11 bases between the two germline ends. CDR3 length: 16 residues.

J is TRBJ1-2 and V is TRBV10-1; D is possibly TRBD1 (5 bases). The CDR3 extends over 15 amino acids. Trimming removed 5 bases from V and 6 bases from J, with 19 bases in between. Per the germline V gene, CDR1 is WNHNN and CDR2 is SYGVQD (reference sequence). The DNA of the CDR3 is TGCGCCAGCAGTAAGCAGGGTCCCCATTGGAATGGCTACACCTTC. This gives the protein CASSKQGPHWNGYTF.

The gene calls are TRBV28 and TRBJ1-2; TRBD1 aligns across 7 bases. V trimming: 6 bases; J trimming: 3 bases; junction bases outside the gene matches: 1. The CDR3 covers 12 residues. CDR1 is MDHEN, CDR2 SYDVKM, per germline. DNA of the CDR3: TGTGCCAGCAGCGGACAGGACTATGGCTACACCTTC. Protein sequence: CASSGQDYGYTF.

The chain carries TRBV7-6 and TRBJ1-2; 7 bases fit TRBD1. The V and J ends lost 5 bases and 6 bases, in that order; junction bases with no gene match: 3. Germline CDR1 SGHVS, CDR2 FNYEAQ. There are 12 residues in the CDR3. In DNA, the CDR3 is TGTGCCAGCAGCCCGACAGGGAATGGCTACACCTTC. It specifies CASSPTGNGYTF. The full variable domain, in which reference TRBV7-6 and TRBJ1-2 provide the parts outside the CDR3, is GAGVSQSPRYKVTKRGQDVALRCDPISGHVSLYWYRQALGQGPEFLTYFNYEAQQDKSGLPNDRFSAERPEGSISTLTIQRTEQRDSAMYRCASSPTGNGYTFGSGTRLTVV.

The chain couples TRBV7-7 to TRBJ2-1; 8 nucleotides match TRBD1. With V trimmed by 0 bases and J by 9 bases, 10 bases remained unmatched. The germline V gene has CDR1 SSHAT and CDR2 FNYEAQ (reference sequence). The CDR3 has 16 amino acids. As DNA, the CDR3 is TGTGCCAGCAGCTTAGCGCTGTCCGGACAGGGTGGTGAGCAGTTCTTC. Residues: CASSLALSGQGGEQFF.

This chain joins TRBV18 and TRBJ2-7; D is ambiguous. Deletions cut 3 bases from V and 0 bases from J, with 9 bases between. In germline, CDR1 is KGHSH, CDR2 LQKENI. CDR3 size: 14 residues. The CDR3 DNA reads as TGTGCCAGCTCACCTACGTTGAGCTCCTACGAGCAGTACTTC. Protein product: CASSPTLSSYEQYF.

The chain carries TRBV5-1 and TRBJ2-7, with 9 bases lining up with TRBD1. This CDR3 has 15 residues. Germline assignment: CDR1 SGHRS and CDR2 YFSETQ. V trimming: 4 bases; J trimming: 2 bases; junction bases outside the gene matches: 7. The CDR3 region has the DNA TGCGCCAGCAGCCTGAGGGGACAGGGACCCTACGAGCAGTACTTC. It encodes CASSLRGQGPYEQYF.

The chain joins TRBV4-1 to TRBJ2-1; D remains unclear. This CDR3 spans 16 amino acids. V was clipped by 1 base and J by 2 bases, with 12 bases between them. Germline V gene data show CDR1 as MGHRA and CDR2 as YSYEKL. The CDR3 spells CASSQGAQSPYNEQFF. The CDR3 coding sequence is TGCGCCAGCAGCCAAGGGGCCCAGTCCCCCTACAATGAGCAGTTCTTC.

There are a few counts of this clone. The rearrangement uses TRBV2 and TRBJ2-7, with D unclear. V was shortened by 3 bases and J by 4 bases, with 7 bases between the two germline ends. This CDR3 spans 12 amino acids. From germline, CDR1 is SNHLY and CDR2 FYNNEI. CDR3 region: CASSDNLYEQYF. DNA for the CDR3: TGTGCCAGCAGTGATAATCTTTACGAGCAGTACTTC.

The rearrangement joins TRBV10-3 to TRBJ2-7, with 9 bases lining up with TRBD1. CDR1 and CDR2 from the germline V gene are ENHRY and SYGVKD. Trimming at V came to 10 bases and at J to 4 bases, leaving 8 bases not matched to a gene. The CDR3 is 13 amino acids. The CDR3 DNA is TGTGCCACCAGACAGGGGGGTACATACGAGCAGTACTTC. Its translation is CATRQGGTYEQYF.

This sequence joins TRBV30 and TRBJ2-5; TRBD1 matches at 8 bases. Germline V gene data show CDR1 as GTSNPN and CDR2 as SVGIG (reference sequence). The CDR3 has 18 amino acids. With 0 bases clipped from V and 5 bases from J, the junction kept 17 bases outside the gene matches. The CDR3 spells CAWSVPAQRDRPRETQYF. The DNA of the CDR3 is TGTGCCTGGAGTGTACCGGCCCAACGGGACAGGCCCCGGGAGACCCAGTACTTC. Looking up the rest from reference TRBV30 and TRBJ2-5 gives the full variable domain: SQTIHQWPATLVQPVGSPLSLECTVEGTSNPNLYWYRQAAGRGLQLLFYSVGIGQISSEVPQNLSASRPQDRQFILSSKKLLLSDSGFYLCAWSVPAQRDRPRETQYFGPGTRLLVL.

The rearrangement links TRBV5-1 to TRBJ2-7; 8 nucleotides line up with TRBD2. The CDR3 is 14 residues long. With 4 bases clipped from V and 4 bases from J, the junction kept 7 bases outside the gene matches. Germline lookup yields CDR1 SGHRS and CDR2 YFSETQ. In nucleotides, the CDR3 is TGCGCCAGCAGCCCCGAGCGGGGGTCTTACGAGCAGTACTTC. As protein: CASSPERGSYEQYF.

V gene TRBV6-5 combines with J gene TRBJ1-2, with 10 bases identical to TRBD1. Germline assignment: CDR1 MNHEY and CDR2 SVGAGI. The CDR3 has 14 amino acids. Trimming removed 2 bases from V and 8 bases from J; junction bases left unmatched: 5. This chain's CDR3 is CASSYRTGGRGYTF. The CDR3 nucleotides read TGTGCCAGCAGTTACAGGACAGGGGGTAGAGGCTACACCTTC.